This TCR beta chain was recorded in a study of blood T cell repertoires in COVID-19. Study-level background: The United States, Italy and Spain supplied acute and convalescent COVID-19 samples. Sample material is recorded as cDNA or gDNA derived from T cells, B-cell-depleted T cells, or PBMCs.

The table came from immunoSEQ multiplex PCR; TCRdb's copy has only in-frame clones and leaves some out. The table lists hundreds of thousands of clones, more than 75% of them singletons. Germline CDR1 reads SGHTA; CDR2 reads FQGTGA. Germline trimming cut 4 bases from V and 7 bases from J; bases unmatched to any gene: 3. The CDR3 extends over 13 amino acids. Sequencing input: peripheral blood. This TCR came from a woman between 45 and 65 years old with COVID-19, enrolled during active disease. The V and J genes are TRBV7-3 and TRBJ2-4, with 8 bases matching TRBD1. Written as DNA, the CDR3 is TGTGCCAGCAGCTCCAACAGGGGGAACATTCAGTACTTC. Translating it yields CASSSNRGNIQYF.